This T cell receptor (beta chain) was retrieved from a study of T cells after posttransplantation cyclophosphamide. CDR1 is SGHDN, CDR2 FVKESK, per germline. The CDR3 is 17 amino acids. Trimming removed 3 bases from V and 3 bases from J; junction bases left unmatched: 11. Some clones are missing from TCRdb's copy, which holds only in-frame ones; the method was immunoSEQ multiplex PCR. The data show fewer than 55,000 clones, with none appearing a single time. This clone was counted ten times or more. This rearrangement joins TRBV14 to TRBJ2-5; 9 bases align to TRBD1. The sequencing input was PBMCs. The TCR was taken from a man in his forties in good health, CMV-negative, and a related stem cell transplant donor. The chain's CDR3 is CASSQGKRDRVEETQYF. CDR3 nucleotide sequence: TGTGCCAGCAGCCAGGGGAAGAGGGACAGGGTGGAAGAGACCCAGTACTTC.